These T cell receptor beta chains were read from a single sample in a study of T-cell reconstitution after alpha-beta-depleted transplantation in children. Each CDR3 protein is one row after TCRdb ran MiXCR on the PCR reads. The table lists 600,000 to 700,000 distinct CDR3 sequences, about 15% of them singletons. Sequencing was performed on PBMCs from the stem cell graft donor, taken from the stem cell graft. The receptors here all came from a human donor who donated a stem cell graft to a child with acute myeloid leukemia. CDR3s include the opening cysteine and the closing phenylalanine or tryptophan. Each record gives: J gene, clone size, V gene, D gene, CDR3 protein, CDR3 DNA. The D gene is left open where the match is weak. Rows may omit the clone size; those that give it use once, few, many or a size class.

J: TRBJ2-2; size: few; V: TRBV10-3; D: TRBD2; CDR3: CAISEGAGAYTGELFF; DNA: TGTGCCATCAGTGAAGGAGCGGGGGCCTACACCGGGGAGCTGTTTTTT
J: TRBJ2-3; size: NA; V: TRBV12-3/TRBV12-4; D: NA; CDR3: CASRDPFTDTQYF; DNA: TGTGCCAGCAGGGACCCGTTCACAGATACGCAGTATTTT
J: TRBJ2-1; size: few; V: TRBV5-6; D: NA; CDR3: CASSPERQDEQFF; DNA: TGTGCCAGCAGCCCGGAGAGGCAGGATGAGCAGTTCTTC
J: TRBJ1-6; size: few; V: TRBV28; D: NA; CDR3: CASSLATGTRNSPLHF; DNA: TGTGCCAGCAGCCTCGCCACCGGGACGAGGAATTCACCCCTCCACTTT
J: TRBJ2-7; size: many; V: TRBV10-3; D: TRBD1; CDR3: CAISESDRGYNEQYF; DNA: TGTGCCATCAGTGAGTCGGACAGGGGTTACAACGAGCAGTACTTC
J: TRBJ2-7; size: NA; V: TRBV5-1; D: NA; CDR3: CASSLGSGSYEQYF; DNA: TGCGCCAGCAGCTTGGGGTCGGGGTCCTACGAGCAGTACTTC
J: TRBJ2-5; size: many; V: TRBV7-2; D: NA; CDR3: CASSLAIGGQETQYF; DNA: TGTGCCAGCAGCTTAGCGATTGGGGGACAAGAGACCCAGTACTTC
J: TRBJ2-1; size: many; V: TRBV20-1; D: NA; CDR3: CSAHVDTYNEQFF; DNA: TGCAGTGCCCACGTGGACACCTACAATGAGCAGTTCTTC
J: TRBJ2-1; size: few; V: TRBV12-3/TRBV12-4; D: TRBD2; CDR3: CASSPPSGERDEQFF; DNA: TGTGCCAGCAGCCCCCCTAGCGGGGAAAGGGATGAGCAGTTCTTC
J: TRBJ2-6; size: many; V: TRBV10-2; D: NA; CDR3: CASSAAGPSGANVLTF; DNA: TGCGCCAGCAGTGCTGCTGGACCCTCTGGGGCCAACGTCCTGACTTTC
J: TRBJ1-6; size: many; V: TRBV6-1; D: NA; CDR3: CASSSGGWLDSPLHF; DNA: TGTGCCAGCAGCTCCGGAGGTTGGTTAGATTCACCCCTCCACTTT
J: TRBJ2-1; size: many; V: TRBV6-1; D: TRBD1; CDR3: CASSRTGYNEQFF; DNA: TGTGCCAGCAGCAGGACAGGCTACAATGAGCAGTTCTTC
J: TRBJ1-1; size: few; V: TRBV20-1; D: NA; CDR3: CSAREGHGNTEAFF; DNA: TGCAGTGCTAGAGAAGGTCATGGGAACACTGAAGCTTTCTTT
J: TRBJ1-1; size: NA; V: TRBV6-1; D: TRBD1; CDR3: CASRRTGENTEAFF; DNA: TGTGCCAGCAGAAGGACAGGAGAGAACACTGAAGCTTTCTTT
J: TRBJ1-1; size: many; V: TRBV12-3/TRBV12-4; D: NA; CDR3: CASSPSSGTEAFF; DNA: TGTGCCAGCAGTCCCTCCAGTGGCACTGAAGCTTTCTTT
J: TRBJ2-1; size: NA; V: TRBV4-3; D: NA; CDR3: CASSLNGRNEQFF; DNA: TGCGCCAGCAGTTTAAACGGGAGAAATGAGCAGTTCTTC
J: TRBJ1-3; size: NA; V: TRBV5-6; D: NA; CDR3: CASSLAGGATGNTIYF; DNA: TGTGCCAGCAGCTTGGCCGGGGGCGCGACTGGAAACACCATATATTTT
J: TRBJ2-3; size: many; V: TRBV20-1; D: TRBD2; CDR3: CSAKGTSGALDTQYF; DNA: TGCAGTGCTAAAGGGACTAGCGGGGCGCTGGATACGCAGTATTTT
J: TRBJ2-5; size: NA; V: TRBV28; D: TRBD2; CDR3: CASQSGDAQETQYF; DNA: TGTGCCAGCCAAAGCGGGGACGCCCAAGAGACCCAGTACTTC
J: TRBJ2-1; size: NA; V: TRBV2; D: NA; CDR3: CASSPRAGGDEQFF; DNA: TGTGCCAGCAGTCCCCGGGCAGGCGGGGATGAGCAGTTCTTC
J: TRBJ1-1; size: NA; V: TRBV13; D: NA; CDR3: CAGGRGVTEAFF; DNA: TGTGCCGGCGGACGGGGAGTTACAGAAGCTTTCTTT
J: TRBJ1-4; size: many; V: TRBV20-1; D: TRBD1; CDR3: CSASNRQGDEKLFF; DNA: TGCAGTGCTAGTAATAGACAGGGAGATGAAAAACTGTTTTTT
J: TRBJ1-3; size: few; V: TRBV6-1; D: TRBD1; CDR3: CASIKDRLGNTIYF; DNA: TGTGCCAGCATCAAGGACAGGCTCGGAAACACCATATATTTT
J: TRBJ2-7; size: few; V: TRBV7-2; D: TRBD1; CDR3: CASSSSTGWNEQYF; DNA: TGTGCCAGCAGCTCTTCGACAGGGTGGAACGAGCAGTACTTC
J: TRBJ1-5; size: many; V: TRBV12-3/TRBV12-4; D: NA; CDR3: CASTATRSNQPQHF; DNA: TGTGCCAGCACCGCGACCCGAAGCAATCAGCCCCAGCATTTT
J: TRBJ1-1; size: many; V: TRBV27; D: NA; CDR3: CASSLSGLWVNTEAFF; DNA: TGTGCCAGCAGTTTATCGGGCCTGTGGGTGAACACTGAAGCTTTCTTT
J: TRBJ2-1; size: many; V: TRBV25-1; D: TRBD1; CDR3: CASTTGDLFYNEQFF; DNA: TGTGCCAGCACCACAGGGGACCTATTCTACAATGAGCAGTTCTTC
J: TRBJ2-1; size: NA; V: TRBV10-3; D: NA; CDR3: CAISEPKRQAVNEQFF; DNA: TGTGCCATCAGTGAACCGAAACGGCAGGCAGTCAATGAGCAGTTCTTC
J: TRBJ2-1; size: NA; V: TRBV29-1; D: TRBD1; CDR3: CSVLDGKGALNEQFF; DNA: TGCAGCGTCTTGGACGGGAAGGGGGCACTTAATGAGCAGTTCTTC